Presented here are 23 T cell receptor beta chains from one specimen sequenced in a study of T cell repertoires in cytomegalovirus infection. TCRdb processed the reads anew with MiXCR; each CDR3 protein has one entry. The top ten hold about 14% of the sample, which has 250,000 to 300,000 distinct CDR3 sequences, 25% seen once. Sequences were obtained from PBMCs. The source is a human donor in good health (CMV status not recorded). Some clones in this sample may be carry-over from other donors' samples.

This rearrangement joins TRBV6-5 to TRBJ2-7, with TRBD1 matching over 8 bases. V was pared by 4 bases and J by 5 bases, with 7 bases of the junction left unmatched. In germline, CDR1 is MNHEY, CDR2 SVGAGI. The CDR3 is 14 residues long. The CDR3 reads CASSSQWDRNEQYF. DNA for the CDR3: TGTGCCAGCAGTTCCCAATGGGACAGGAACGAGCAGTACTTC.

The chain is built from TRBV29-1 and TRBJ2-7; tentatively, D is TRBD1 (5 bases). This CDR3 comprises 11 residues. V was trimmed by 7 bases and J by 5 bases, leaving 12 bases between them. CDR1 SQVTM and CDR2 ANQGSEA come from the germline V gene. The CDR3 DNA sequence: TGCAGCGCTGTCAGGGAAGACGAGCAGTACTTC. Translated: CSAVREDEQYF.

The V gene is TRBV10-3, the J gene TRBJ1-6; 8 bases line up with TRBD1. V was clipped by 10 bases and J by 0 bases; unmatched bases: 17. From germline, CDR1 is ENHRY and CDR2 SYGVKD. The CDR3 totals 19 residues. The CDR3, as DNA: TGTGCCACCGGAACGGGACAGGTCTCCGGAAGCTCCTATAATTCACCCCTCCACTTT. Translating it yields CATGTGQVSGSSYNSPLHF.

The genes are TRBV9 and TRBJ2-7; TRBD2 aligns across 8 bases. V shed 0 bases, J shed 6 bases, and the junction held 8 bases outside the gene matches. The CDR3 has 15 amino acids. The germline gives CDR1 SGDLS, CDR2 YYNGEE. The CDR3 sequence is CASSVAAGGVGEQYF. For the CDR3, the DNA is TGTGCCAGCAGCGTAGCGGCGGGAGGAGTAGGCGAGCAGTACTTC.

The chain joins TRBV20-1 to TRBJ2-4, with 8 bases that match TRBD2. CDR1 and CDR2 (germline): DFQATT, SNEGSKA (reference sequence). Trimming took 6 bases from V and 0 from J; bases not matched to a gene: 7. The CDR3 extends over 15 amino acids. The CDR3, as DNA: TGCAGTGCCCCGAAGGCGGGGGGAGCCAAAAACATTCAGTACTTC. It translates to CSAPKAGGAKNIQYF.

There are a few counts of this clonotype. The junction does not match germline at one end; this may be a read error. This sequence joins TRBV6-1 and TRBJ2-1; 10 bases agree with TRBD2. Germline V gene sequence: CDR1 MNHNS, CDR2 SASEGT. The CDR3 loop spans 18 amino acids. The CDR3: CASSYLGLAESSYNERFF. CDR3 nucleotides: TGTGCCAGCAGTTACCTAGGACTAGCGGAGAGCTCCTACAATGAGCGGTTCTTC.

In this sample, this clonotype turned up a few times. The J gene is TRBJ1-1, the V gene TRBV28, with D possibly TRBD1 on 5 matching bases. The germline V and J ends were trimmed by 7 bases and 3 bases, with 24 bases remaining between them. The CDR3 runs to 17 residues. CDR1 and CDR2 from the germline V gene are MDHEN and SYDVKM. The CDR3 DNA sequence: TGTGCCAGCACCCCGAGAGGAGGGGCGGGTGGAGACACTGAAGCTTTCTTT. Its protein product is CASTPRGGAGGDTEAFF.

This clonotype was counted between two and nine times. The V call is TRBV10-3, the J call TRBJ2-3; 7 nucleotides match TRBD2. Germline lookup yields CDR1 ENHRY and CDR2 SYGVKD. V lost 7 bases and J lost 4; bases outside the gene matches: 5. The CDR3 runs to 13 residues. CDR3 in amino acids: CAITGEGSDTQYF. The CDR3 DNA reads as TGTGCCATCACCGGGGAGGGGTCAGATACGCAGTATTTT.

This clonotype appeared a few times. This chain joins TRBV20-1 and TRBJ2-3; TRBD2 might be the D (6 bases). The CDR3 covers 14 residues. CDR1 DFQATT and CDR2 SNEGSKA come from the germline V gene (reference sequence). V gave up 0 bases and J gave up 5 bases, with 12 bases separating them. DNA for the CDR3: TGCAGTGCTAGAGATCCGGGGGAAGGAGATACGCAGTATTTT. This sequence encodes CSARDPGEGDTQYF.

This clonotype was detected a few times. V and J are TRBV20-1 and TRBJ2-1, with TRBD2 matching 8 bases. Germline V gene data show CDR1 as DFQATT and CDR2 as SNEGSKA (reference sequence). The V gene end was trimmed by 5 bases and the J gene end by 6 bases; junction bases not matched to a gene: 6. CDR3 length equals 13 residues. CDR3 nucleotide sequence: TGCAGTGCTTCTGGACTAGCTGGCAATGAGCAGTTCTTC. This codes for CSASGLAGNEQFF.

This clonotype was found once. Since a much larger clone is just one base distant, this may be a read error. This chain links TRBV11-3 with TRBJ1-1; D perhaps matches TRBD1 (6 bases). There are 14 residues in the CDR3. V was pared by 3 bases and J by 1 base, with 9 bases between. Germline-derived CDR1 and CDR2 are SGHNT and YENEEA. The CDR3: CASSLDSSNTEAFF. The CDR3 nucleotides are TGTGCCAGCAGCTTGGACAGCTCGAACACTGAAGCTTTCTTT.

The chain has TRBV7-2 and TRBJ2-1; 10 bases map to TRBD1. The germline gives CDR1 SGHTA, CDR2 FQGNSA. V gave up 4 bases and J gave up 4 bases; unmatched junction bases: 4. The CDR3 runs to 15 residues. Written as DNA, the CDR3 is TGTGCCAGCAGCTCGGACAGGGGGAGATACAATGAGCAGTTCTTC. It specifies CASSSDRGRYNEQFF. Together with reference TRBV7-2 and TRBJ2-1, the CDR3 gives the full variable domain: GAGVSQSPSNKVTEKGKDVELRCDPISGHTALYWYRQSLGQGLEFLIYFQGNSAPDKSGLPSDRFSAERTGGSVSTLTIQRTQQEDSAVYLCASSSDRGRYNEQFFGPGTRLTVL.

The chain links TRBV7-4 to TRBJ2-1; TRBD1 aligns across 7 bases. Germline CDR1 reads SGHVT; CDR2 reads SQSDAQ. The CDR3 spans 15 residues. The junction had 10 bases not matched to a gene; V was cut back by 5 bases and J by 6 bases. The CDR3 spells CASSPITGTVNEQFF. The CDR3 DNA follows: TGTGCCAGCAGCCCCATTACCGGGACAGTCAATGAGCAGTTCTTC.

The chain combines TRBV14 with TRBJ2-1; maybe TRBD2 (6 bases). The V gene lost 4 bases and the J gene lost 11 bases, with 18 bases spanning the gap. Germline loops: CDR1 SGHDN, CDR2 FVKESK. CDR3 length: 14 amino acids. The CDR3 reads CASSPVSGTFKQFF. CDR3 DNA sequence: TGTGCCAGCAGCCCAGTTTCGGGGACTTTCAAGCAGTTCTTC.

This clonotype came up many times. The chain links TRBV19 to TRBJ1-5; 8 positions match TRBD1. Germline V gene data show CDR1 as LNHDA and CDR2 as SQIVND (reference sequence). CDR3 length: 17 amino acids. V was clipped by 9 bases and J by 0 bases; unmatched bases: 13. CDR3 region: CASLGQGRSYSNQPQHF. In DNA form, the CDR3 reads TGTGCCAGCCTCGGACAGGGCCGGAGTTATAGCAATCAGCCCCAGCATTTT.

The chain has TRBV14 and TRBJ1-6; no definite D call. From germline, CDR1 is SGHDN and CDR2 FVKESK. V lost 0 bases and J 14 bases, leaving 11 bases between the germline ends. This CDR3 has 13 residues. The CDR3 here is CASSQDLSATLHF. CDR3 bases: TGTGCCAGCAGCCAAGATTTATCCGCCACCCTCCACTTT.

The table lists this clonotype with many counts. J is TRBJ2-5 and V is TRBV7-2; TRBD1 aligns across 8 bases. The trim removed 5 bases at V and 1 base at J, leaving 3 bases unmatched. Looked up from germline, CDR1 is SGHTA and CDR2 is FQGNSA. The CDR3 runs to 14 residues. DNA for the CDR3: TGTGCCAGCAGCATAACAGGGGGCCAAGAGACCCAGTACTTC. This sequence encodes CASSITGGQETQYF.

This rearrangement joins TRBV11-2 to TRBJ2-2; TRBD1 matches 7 bases. The CDR3 sequence is 14 residues long. The germline CDR1 and CDR2 sequences are SGHAT and FQNNGV. With 6 bases clipped from V and 9 bases from J, the junction kept 10 bases outside the gene matches. The CDR3 bases are TGTGCCAGCAGAAACACCACAGGGGATCGGGAGCTGTTTTTT. This codes for CASRNTTGDRELFF.

This rearrangement joins TRBV11-2 to TRBJ2-1; 8 bases line up with TRBD2. The germline V gene has CDR1 SGHAT and CDR2 FQNNGV. The CDR3 consists of 16 residues. V lost 7 bases to trimming and J lost 3 bases; unmatched junction nucleotides: 11. The DNA for the CDR3 is TGTGCCAGCACCCTAACACGGGGGGGAGTCTACAATGAGCAGTTCTTC. It encodes CASTLTRGGVYNEQFF.

This clonotype was found a few times. The chain links TRBV29-1 to TRBJ2-3; D is possibly TRBD2 (7 bases). Trimming pared 5 bases from V and 0 bases from J, leaving 21 bases between. Germline assignment: CDR1 SQVTM and CDR2 ANQGSEA. The CDR3 is 17 amino acids. CDR3 nucleotide sequence: TGCAGCGTTCCGAGACGGGGGGCCACTCTTAGCACAGATACGCAGTATTTT. Residues: CSVPRRGATLSTDTQYF.

A word on this clonotype: A much larger clone differs by one base, so this may be a read error. The chain links TRBV7-2 to TRBJ1-5; a weak D match, TRBD1 (5 bases). The CDR3 consists of 13 residues. The germline gives CDR1 SGHTA, CDR2 FQGNSA. The CDR3: CASSLTVNQPRHF. Here the CDR3 DNA reads TGTGCCAGCAGCTTGACAGTAAATCAGCCCCGGCATTTT.

This clonotype was observed at least ten times. This rearrangement joins TRBV6-5 to TRBJ2-7, with TRBD2 matching 9 bases. V lost 2 bases, J lost 5 bases, and 1 base stayed unmatched. CDR3 size: 13 residues. In germline, CDR1 is MNHEY, CDR2 SVGAGI. CDR3: CASSYIAGDEQYF. Here the CDR3 DNA reads TGTGCCAGCAGTTACATAGCGGGAGACGAGCAGTACTTC.

The gene calls are TRBV24-1 and TRBJ2-7; D may be TRBD2 (6 bases). V was cut by 2 bases and J by 0 bases, with 10 bases left in between. Germline loops: CDR1 KGHDR, CDR2 SFDVKD. The CDR3 is 15 residues long. CDR3: CATSDWAGPSYEQYF. In DNA form, the CDR3 reads TGTGCCACCAGTGATTGGGCGGGGCCCTCCTACGAGCAGTACTTC.